Each of the 28 T cell receptor beta chains below was sequenced from the same sample in a study of T cells in Graves' hyperthyroidism and ophthalmopathy. Researchers took RNA transcripts and amplified the TCR beta CDR3 regions from them. The HTBI primer set was used in a first-round RT-PCR of the TCR CDR3. Using its own MiXCR run on the multiplex PCR reads, TCRdb lists one record per CDR3 protein. Found here are approximately 720,000 distinct CDR3 sequences, approximately 19% of them singletons; the top ten hold 16%. Sequenced: blood. Receptor source: a woman in her forties or fifties with Graves' hyperthyroidism that later progressed to Graves' ophthalmopathy.

V usage is TRBV6-1 and J usage is TRBJ2-2; D gene uncertain. With 2 bases removed from V and 5 bases from J, the gap between germline ends came to 12 bases. The germline V gene has CDR1 MNHNS and CDR2 SASEGT. The CDR3 contains 15 residues. In DNA form, the CDR3 reads TGTGCCAGCAGTGAAATATCACAGAATACCGGGGAGCTGTTTTTT. Its protein is CASSEISQNTGELFF.

A note on this clonotype: Being one base from a much bigger clone, this may be a read error. No conserved phenylalanine or tryptophan ends this CDR3, so it is likely a read error. The chain has TRBV2 and TRBJ1-1, with unresolved D. Trimming shortened V by 7 bases and J by 3 bases, and 6 bases separated the two germline ends. Germline CDR1 SNHLY, CDR2 FYNNEI. This CDR3 spans 11 amino acids. The CDR3 reads CASIVYTEAFL. The CDR3 DNA reads TGTGCCAGCATAGTGTACACTGAAGCTTTCCTT.

The rearrangement joins TRBV5-1 to TRBJ1-2, with 8 bases matching TRBD1. V dropped 4 bases and J dropped 2; count of bases not matched to a gene: 10. CDR3 size: 16 residues. Germline V gives CDR1 SGHRS, CDR2 YFSETQ. CDR3 sequence reads: CASSTPGQASNYGYTF. The CDR3 DNA follows: TGCGCCAGCAGCACTCCGGGACAGGCCTCGAACTATGGCTACACCTTC.

This clonotype has just a few counts. The chain carries TRBV24-1 and TRBJ2-3; no clear D. Germline CDR1 KGHDR, CDR2 SFDVKD. V lost 4 bases to trimming and J lost 0 bases, with 16 bases between them. This CDR3 region has 17 residues. The CDR3 region has the DNA TGTGCCACCAGTGACCCCGTTCAGCCGACGAGCACAGATACGCAGTATTTT. Its translation is CATSDPVQPTSTDTQYF.

This clonotype was counted at least ten times. The chain couples TRBV3-1 to TRBJ2-1; 9 bases line up with TRBD2. Germline-derived CDR1 and CDR2 are LGHDT and YNNKEL (reference sequence). V dropped 1 base and J dropped 4; count of bases not matched to a gene: 5. CDR3 length: 16 residues. The CDR3 region is CASSQASGGPYNEQFF. The CDR3, as DNA: TGTGCCAGCAGCCAAGCCAGCGGGGGGCCGTACAATGAGCAGTTCTTC.

V gene TRBV28 combines with J gene TRBJ1-5; D gene uncertain. With 5 bases removed from V and 0 bases from J, the gap between germline ends came to 14 bases. The CDR3 has 16 residues. The germline CDR1 and CDR2 sequences are MDHEN and SYDVKM. The CDR3 loop is CASSTGPIYSNQPQHF. The CDR3 coding sequence is TGTGCCAGCAGTACCGGACCCATTTATAGCAATCAGCCCCAGCATTTT. Full variable domain (missing parts from reference TRBV28 and TRBJ1-5): DVKVTQSSRYLVKRTGEKVFLECVQDMDHENMFWYRQDPGLGLRLIYFSYDVKMKEKGDIPEGYSVSREKKERFSLILESASTNQTSMYLCASSTGPIYSNQPQHFGDGTRLSIL.

This clonotype showed up just a few times. A junction end diverges from the germline sequence, so it may reflect a read error. The rearrangement joins TRBV7-7 to TRBJ2-7; D ambiguous. Per germline, CDR1 SSHAT and CDR2 FNYEAQ (reference sequence). The CDR3 covers 14 residues. Here the CDR3 reads CASSLGPHSYEQYF. DNA for the CDR3: TGTGCTAGCAGCTTAGGCCCCCACTCCTACGAGCAGTACTTC.

This clonotype was observed many times. In nucleotides, the CDR3 is TGTGCCAGCTCACCAACGCCGTCGAACACTGAAGCTTTCTTT. Its protein product is CASSPTPSNTEAFF. This chain links TRBV18 with TRBJ1-1; D is unresolved. V was pared by 2 bases and J by 1 base, with 8 bases between. This CDR3 contains 14 residues. Germline V lookup: CDR1 KGHSH, CDR2 LQKENI.

The sample holds a few counts of this clonotype. The genes are TRBV27 and TRBJ2-5; either TRBD1 or TRBD2 may fit D (5 bases each). CDR3 length: 13 amino acids. V lost 2 bases and J 7 bases, leaving 11 bases between the germline ends. The V gene's germline CDR1 is MNHEY and CDR2 SMNVEV (reference sequence). CDR3 nucleotides: TGTGCCAGCAGTTTAATGGGGGTGGGGACCCAGTACTTC. Translation gives CASSLMGVGTQYF.

This clonotype was detected ten times or more. The chain joins TRBV9 to TRBJ2-5; TRBD1 or TRBD2 may be the D gene (5 bases each). This CDR3 spans 15 amino acids. Germline lookup yields CDR1 SGDLS and CDR2 YYNGEE. Trimming removed 3 bases from V and 1 base from J, with 13 bases in between. The CDR3 DNA sequence: TGTGCCAGCAGCGGATCGGGACGGATCCAAGAGACCCAGTACTTC. As protein: CASSGSGRIQETQYF.

This rearrangement joins TRBV14 to TRBJ1-5; D unclear. The CDR3 spans 13 residues. Germline-derived CDR1 and CDR2 are SGHDN and FVKESK. V dropped 5 bases and J dropped 3 bases, with 8 bases sitting between them. The CDR3 DNA reads TGTGCCAGCAGCGGGAGTTTCAATCAGCCCCAGCATTTT. Amino acid sequence: CASSGSFNQPQHF.

Only a few counts were recorded for this clonotype. The chain couples TRBV30 to TRBJ1-2; D is possibly TRBD1 (6 bases). With 1 base removed from V and 8 bases from J, the gap between germline ends came to 8 bases. This CDR3 contains 11 residues. The germline gives CDR1 GTSNPN, CDR2 SVGIG (reference sequence). The chain's CDR3 is CAWSAGAGYTF. CDR3 sequence (DNA): TGTGCCTGGAGTGCGGGGGCAGGCTACACCTTC.

The sample holds many counts of this clonotype. The rearrangement links TRBV27 to TRBJ2-1; TRBD2 matches 9 bases. The J segment lost 7 bases and the V segment lost 7 bases, leaving 8 bases of the junction unmatched. Germline V gene lookup returns CDR1 MNHEY and CDR2 SMNVEV (reference sequence). CDR3 length: 14 amino acids. The CDR3 sequence: CASTPIAGVNEQFF. In nucleotides, the CDR3 is TGTGCCAGCACCCCCATAGCGGGGGTGAATGAGCAGTTCTTC.

This clonotype was counted at least ten times. The chain is built from TRBV19 and TRBJ2-5; D may be TRBD1 or TRBD2 (6 bases each). The CDR3 totals 16 residues. CDR1 is LNHDA and CDR2 is SQIVND in the germline V gene (reference sequence). Trimming pared 3 bases from V and 5 bases from J, leaving 19 bases between. CDR3 DNA: TGTGCCAGTAGTATCCGCCCCGGAGGGGGTGGGGAGACCCAGTACTTC. It encodes CASSIRPGGGGETQYF.

This clonotype was seen a handful of times. Being one base from a much bigger clone, this may be a read error. The gene calls are TRBV18 and TRBJ2-1; maybe TRBD2 (5 bases). The CDR3 consists of 14 residues. Germline-derived CDR1 and CDR2 are KGHSH and LQKENI. The CDR3 loop reads CASSSAGSYSEQFF. In nucleotides, the CDR3 is TGTGCCAGCTCGTCTGCGGGCTCCTACAGTGAGCAGTTCTTC. The whole variable domain, filled in from reference TRBV18 and TRBJ2-1, reads NAGVMQNPRHLVRRRGQEARLRCSPMKGHSHVYWYRQLPEEGLKFMVYLQKENIIDESGMPKERFSAEFPKEGPSILRIQQVVRGDSAAYFCASSSAGSYSEQFFGPGTRLTVL.

This clonotype has at least ten counts. The V call is TRBV10-3, the J call TRBJ1-5; TRBD1 is a possible D gene (5 bases). The V and J ends lost 10 bases and 7 bases respectively, with 17 bases between them. The CDR3 runs to 13 residues. The V gene's germline CDR1 is ENHRY and CDR2 SYGVKD. In DNA form, the CDR3 reads TGTGCCAGTGGACAATCTGGGTTGCAGCCCCAGCATTTT. Protein product: CASGQSGLQPQHF.

This clonotype came up a few times. The chain joins TRBV20-1 to TRBJ1-1, with D unresolved. Germline V lookup: CDR1 DFQATT, CDR2 SNEGSKA (reference sequence). Trimming took off 3 bases at V and 2 bases at J, with 16 bases between the two ends. This CDR3 contains 15 residues. The CDR3 DNA is TGCAGTGCTAGGGGTGCGGTAGGGTTCAACACTGAAGCTTTCTTT. It codes for CSARGAVGFNTEAFF.

This clonotype was seen at least ten times. The V and J genes are TRBV20-1 and TRBJ1-5; tentative D call: TRBD1 (5 bases). This CDR3 has 14 residues. The germline gives CDR1 DFQATT, CDR2 SNEGSKA (reference sequence). The V end lost 1 base, the J end lost 2 bases, and 9 bases lay between the germline ends. The CDR3 DNA sequence: TGCAGTGCTAGAGGACAGCCTGGCAATCAGCCCCAGCATTTT. This codes for CSARGQPGNQPQHF.

This clonotype was seen more than once but under ten times. The chain combines TRBV7-9 with TRBJ1-2; D perhaps matches TRBD1 (5 bases). Between the trimmed V and J ends, which lost 4 bases and 8 bases, there was a span of 14 bases. The germline V gene encodes CDR1 SEHNR and CDR2 FQNEAQ (reference sequence). The CDR3 has 13 amino acids. CDR3 DNA: TGTGCCAGCAGCTCCGGCGCGGGGGAGGGCTACACCTTC. The encoded protein is CASSSGAGEGYTF.

The CDR3 DNA reads TGTGCCAGCACCGATAGGAGGAAAACTGAAGCTTTCTTT. Translating it yields CASTDRRKTEAFF. J is TRBJ1-1 and V is TRBV27; D gene uncertain. V gave up 7 bases and J gave up 5 bases, with 14 bases separating them. This CDR3 is 13 amino acids long. The V gene's germline CDR1 is MNHEY and CDR2 SMNVEV (reference sequence).

The gene calls are TRBV10-3 and TRBJ1-1; D gene uncertain. From germline, CDR1 is ENHRY and CDR2 SYGVKD. V was pared by 2 bases and J by 5 bases, with 12 bases between. This CDR3 has 14 amino acids. CDR3 sequence: CAISELGEQTEAFF. CDR3 coding DNA: TGTGCCATCAGTGAGCTAGGCGAACAGACTGAAGCTTTCTTT.

This clonotype was detected many times. The chain couples TRBV27 to TRBJ2-1; D possibly matches TRBD1 or TRBD2 (5 bases each). Germline V CDR1 and CDR2: MNHEY, SMNVEV (reference sequence). This CDR3 has 16 residues. V shed 0 bases and J shed 6 bases, with 15 bases lying between them. This CDR3 is CASSLSGSSGPNEQFF. As DNA, the CDR3 is TGTGCCAGCAGTTTATCCGGTTCTTCGGGGCCCAATGAGCAGTTCTTC.

The chain is built from TRBV7-3 and TRBJ2-5; TRBD1 might be the D (6 bases). CDR3 length equals 14 residues. Trimming left V 0 bases short and J 5 bases short, with 10 bases between. CDR1 and CDR2 (germline): SGHTA, FQGTGA. Here the CDR3 DNA reads TGTGCCAGCAGCTTAACTCGGCAGGGGGAGACCCAGTACTTC. Protein sequence: CASSLTRQGETQYF.

The chain carries TRBV12-3 or TRBV12-4 and TRBJ2-5; 10 bases are shared with TRBD2. After removal of 5 bases from V and 5 bases from J, the junction contained 5 bases not matched to a gene. This CDR3 has 14 residues. CDR3 DNA: TGTGCCAGCAGTATCCGGACTAGCGGCGAGACCCAGTACTTC. Translating gives CASSIRTSGETQYF.

There are many counts of this clonotype. V usage is TRBV3-1 and J usage is TRBJ2-7; D is unresolved. V was pared by 1 base and J by 2 bases, with 0 bases between. CDR3 length: 11 residues. Per the germline V gene, CDR1 is LGHDT and CDR2 is YNNKEL (reference sequence). The CDR3 protein is CASSQAYEQYF. For the CDR3, the DNA is TGTGCCAGCAGCCAAGCCTACGAGCAGTACTTC.

This clonotype was seen a few times. This sequence joins TRBV11-3 and TRBJ2-1, with 9 bases that match TRBD1. The J segment lost 4 bases and the V segment lost 1 base, leaving 5 bases of the junction unmatched. The CDR3 runs to 16 residues. The germline V gene has CDR1 SGHNT and CDR2 YENEEA. CDR3 sequence reads: CASSLAGTGLYNEQFF. CDR3 DNA sequence: TGTGCCAGCAGCTTAGCCGGGACAGGGTTATACAATGAGCAGTTCTTC. Full variable domain (outside the CDR3, taken from reference TRBV11-3 and TRBJ2-1): EAGVVQSPRYKIIEKKQPVAFWCNPISGHNTLYWYLQNLGQGPELLIRYENEEAVDDSQLPKDRFSAERLKGVDSTLKIQPAELGDSAVYLCASSLAGTGLYNEQFFGPGTRLTVL.

The chain is built from TRBV27 and TRBJ1-2; D possibly corresponds to TRBD1 (5 bases). Germline lookup yields CDR1 MNHEY and CDR2 SMNVEV (reference sequence). The CDR3 runs to 15 residues. Trimming left V 4 bases short and J 6 bases short, with 18 bases between. CDR3 bases: TGTGCCAGCAGTTACTCCTTAAGGGACCCCGATGGCTACACCTTC. Protein product: CASSYSLRDPDGYTF.

This clonotype was observed a handful of times. The rearrangement joins TRBV29-1 to TRBJ2-7; TRBD1 agrees at 9 bases. This CDR3 comprises 14 residues. The germline CDR1 and CDR2 sequences are SQVTM and ANQGSEA. Losses at the gene ends were 6 bases for V and 3 bases for J; bases not matched to a gene: 9. In nucleotides, the CDR3 is TGCAGCGTCGAACAGGGGACAGGGATCTACGAGCAGTACTTC. Translating gives CSVEQGTGIYEQYF.